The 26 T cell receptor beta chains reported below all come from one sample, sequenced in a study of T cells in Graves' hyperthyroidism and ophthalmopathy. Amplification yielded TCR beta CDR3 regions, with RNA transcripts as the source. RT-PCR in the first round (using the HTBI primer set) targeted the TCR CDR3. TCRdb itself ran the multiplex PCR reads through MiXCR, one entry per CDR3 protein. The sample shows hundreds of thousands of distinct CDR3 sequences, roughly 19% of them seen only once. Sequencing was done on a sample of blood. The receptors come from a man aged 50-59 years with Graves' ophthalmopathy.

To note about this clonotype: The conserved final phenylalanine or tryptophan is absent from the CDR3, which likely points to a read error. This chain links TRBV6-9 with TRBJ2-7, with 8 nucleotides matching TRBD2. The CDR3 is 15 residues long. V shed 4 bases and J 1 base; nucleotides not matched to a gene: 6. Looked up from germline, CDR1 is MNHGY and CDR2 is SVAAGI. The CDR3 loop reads CASSLEAGGSYEQYS. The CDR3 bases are TGTGCCAGCAGTTTGGAGGCGGGAGGTTCCTACGAGCAGTACTCC.

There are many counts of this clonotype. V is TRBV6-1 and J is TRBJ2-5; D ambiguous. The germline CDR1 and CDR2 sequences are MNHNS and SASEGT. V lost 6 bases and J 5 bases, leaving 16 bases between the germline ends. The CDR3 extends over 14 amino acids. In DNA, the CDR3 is TGTGCCAGCAGCCCAACGGGTATTGTTGAGACCCAGTACTTC. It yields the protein CASSPTGIVETQYF.

The CDR3 region is CASTLGTNQETQYF. Here the CDR3 DNA reads TGTGCCAGCACCCTAGGGACTAACCAAGAGACCCAGTACTTC. The chain links TRBV11-3 to TRBJ2-5, with 7 bases lining up with TRBD2. The CDR3 extends over 14 amino acids. V gave up 7 bases and J gave up 0 bases; unmatched junction bases: 5. The germline gives CDR1 SGHNT, CDR2 YENEEA.

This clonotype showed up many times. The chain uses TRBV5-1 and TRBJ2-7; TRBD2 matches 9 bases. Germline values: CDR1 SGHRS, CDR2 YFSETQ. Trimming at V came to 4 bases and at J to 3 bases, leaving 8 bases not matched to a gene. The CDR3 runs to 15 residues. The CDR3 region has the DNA TGCGCCAGCAGCCCCGGCGGGGGGGTTGGCTACGAGCAGTACTTC. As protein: CASSPGGGVGYEQYF.

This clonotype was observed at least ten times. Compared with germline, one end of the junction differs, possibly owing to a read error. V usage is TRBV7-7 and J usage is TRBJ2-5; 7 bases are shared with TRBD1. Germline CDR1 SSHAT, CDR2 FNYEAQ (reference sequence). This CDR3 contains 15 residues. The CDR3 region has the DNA TGTGCTAGCAGCGCCCGTCCGGGACAGCAAGAGACCCAGTACTTC. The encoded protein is CASSARPGQQETQYF.

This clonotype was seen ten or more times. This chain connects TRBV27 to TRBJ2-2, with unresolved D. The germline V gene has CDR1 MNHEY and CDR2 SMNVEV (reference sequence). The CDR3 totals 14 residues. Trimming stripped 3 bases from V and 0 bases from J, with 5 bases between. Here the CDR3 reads CASSFSTNTGELFF. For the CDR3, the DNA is TGTGCCAGCAGTTTCAGCACGAACACCGGGGAGCTGTTTTTT.

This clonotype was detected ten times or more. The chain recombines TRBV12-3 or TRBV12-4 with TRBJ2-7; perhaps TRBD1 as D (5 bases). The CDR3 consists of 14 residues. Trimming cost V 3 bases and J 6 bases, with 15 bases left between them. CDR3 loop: CASSLGRWGGEQYF. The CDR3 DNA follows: TGTGCCAGCAGTTTGGGGCGATGGGGTGGCGAGCAGTACTTC.

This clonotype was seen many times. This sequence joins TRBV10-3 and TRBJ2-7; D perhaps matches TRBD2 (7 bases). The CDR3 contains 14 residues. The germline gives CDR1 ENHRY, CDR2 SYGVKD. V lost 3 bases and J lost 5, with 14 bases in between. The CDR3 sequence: CAISDRGGGDEQYF. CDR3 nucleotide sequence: TGTGCCATCAGTGACCGAGGGGGGGGCGACGAGCAGTACTTC.

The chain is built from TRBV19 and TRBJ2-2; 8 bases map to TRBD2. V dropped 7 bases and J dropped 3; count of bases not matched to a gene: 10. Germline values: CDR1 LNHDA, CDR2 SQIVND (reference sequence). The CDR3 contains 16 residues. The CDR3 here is CASKGERERYTGELFF. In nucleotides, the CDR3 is TGTGCCAGTAAAGGGGAGCGGGAGAGGTACACCGGGGAGCTGTTTTTT.

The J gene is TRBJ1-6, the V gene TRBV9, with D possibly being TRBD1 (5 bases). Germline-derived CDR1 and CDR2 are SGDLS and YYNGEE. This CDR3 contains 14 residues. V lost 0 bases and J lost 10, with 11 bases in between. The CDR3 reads CASSVEVGGSPLHF. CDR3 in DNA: TGTGCCAGCAGCGTAGAAGTGGGGGGGTCACCCCTCCACTTT.

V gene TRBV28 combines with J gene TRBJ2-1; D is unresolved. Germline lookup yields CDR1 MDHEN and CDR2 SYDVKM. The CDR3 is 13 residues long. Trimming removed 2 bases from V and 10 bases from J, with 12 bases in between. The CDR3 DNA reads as TGTGCCAGCAGTTTAGCCGGCGGTGGGGAGCAGTTCTTC. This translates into CASSLAGGGEQFF.

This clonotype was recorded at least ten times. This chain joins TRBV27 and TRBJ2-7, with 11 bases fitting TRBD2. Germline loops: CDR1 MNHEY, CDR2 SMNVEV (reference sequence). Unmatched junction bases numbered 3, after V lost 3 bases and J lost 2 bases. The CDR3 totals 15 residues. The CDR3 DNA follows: TGTGCCAGCAGTTTGCTAGCGGGAGGACCCTACGAGCAGTACTTC. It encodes CASSLLAGGPYEQYF.

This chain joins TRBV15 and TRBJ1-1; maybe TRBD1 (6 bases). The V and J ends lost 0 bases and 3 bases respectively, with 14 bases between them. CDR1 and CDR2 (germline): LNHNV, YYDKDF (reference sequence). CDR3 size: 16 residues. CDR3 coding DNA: TGTGCCACCAGCAGAGAACTCACAGGGTACGACACTGAAGCTTTCTTT. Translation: CATSRELTGYDTEAFF.

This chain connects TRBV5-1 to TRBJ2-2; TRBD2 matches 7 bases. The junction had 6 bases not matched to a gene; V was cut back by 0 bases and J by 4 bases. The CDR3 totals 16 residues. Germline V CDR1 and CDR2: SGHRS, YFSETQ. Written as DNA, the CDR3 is TGCGCCAGCAGCTTGGGGGCGGGAGCGGCCACCGGGGAGCTGTTTTTT. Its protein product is CASSLGAGAATGELFF.

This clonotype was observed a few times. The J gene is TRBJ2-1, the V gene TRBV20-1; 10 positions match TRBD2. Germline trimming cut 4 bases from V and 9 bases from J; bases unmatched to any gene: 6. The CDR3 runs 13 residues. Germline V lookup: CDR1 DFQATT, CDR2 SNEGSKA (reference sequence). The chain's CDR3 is CSATGTSEGEQFF. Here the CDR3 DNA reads TGCAGTGCTACCGGGACTAGCGAAGGTGAGCAGTTCTTC.

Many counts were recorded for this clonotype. For the CDR3, the DNA is TGTGCCAGCAGCTTAGAGCAGGGGATAAACATTCAGTACTTC. The encoded protein is CASSLEQGINIQYF. The J gene is TRBJ2-4, the V gene TRBV11-2; D perhaps matches TRBD1 (6 bases). With 0 bases removed from V and 6 bases from J, the gap between germline ends came to 9 bases. Germline CDR1 SGHAT, CDR2 FQNNGV. This CDR3 spans 14 amino acids.

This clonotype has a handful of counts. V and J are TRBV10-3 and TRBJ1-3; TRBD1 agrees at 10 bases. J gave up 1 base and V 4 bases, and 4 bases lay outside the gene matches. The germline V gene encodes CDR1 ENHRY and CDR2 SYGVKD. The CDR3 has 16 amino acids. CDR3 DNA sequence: TGTGCCATCAGTGCCGGGACAGGGGTTTCTGGAAACACCATATATTTT. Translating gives CAISAGTGVSGNTIYF.

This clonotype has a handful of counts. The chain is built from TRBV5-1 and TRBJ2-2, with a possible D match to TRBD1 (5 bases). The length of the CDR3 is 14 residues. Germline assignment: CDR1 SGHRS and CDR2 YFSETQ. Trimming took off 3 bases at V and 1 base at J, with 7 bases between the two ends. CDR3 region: CASSYQGNTGELFF. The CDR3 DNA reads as TGCGCCAGCAGCTATCAGGGGAACACCGGGGAGCTGTTTTTT.

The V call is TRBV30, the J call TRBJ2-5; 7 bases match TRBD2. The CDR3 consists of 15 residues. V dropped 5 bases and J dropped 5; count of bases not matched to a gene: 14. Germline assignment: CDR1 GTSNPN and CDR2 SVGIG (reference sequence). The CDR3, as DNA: TGTGCCTGGTACGACCCGGGCCGGCGGGGGGAGACCCAGTACTTC. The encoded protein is CAWYDPGRRGETQYF.

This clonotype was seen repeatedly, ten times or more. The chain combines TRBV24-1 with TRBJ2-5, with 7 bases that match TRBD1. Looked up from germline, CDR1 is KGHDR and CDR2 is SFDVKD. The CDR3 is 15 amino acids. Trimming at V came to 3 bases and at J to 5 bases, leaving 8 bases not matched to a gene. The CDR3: CATSDQTGFVETQYF. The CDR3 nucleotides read TGTGCCACCAGTGATCAGACAGGGTTCGTGGAGACCCAGTACTTC.

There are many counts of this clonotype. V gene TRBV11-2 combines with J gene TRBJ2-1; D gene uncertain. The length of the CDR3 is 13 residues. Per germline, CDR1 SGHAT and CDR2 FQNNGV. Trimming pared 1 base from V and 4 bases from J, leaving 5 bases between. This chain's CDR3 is CASSLARYNEQFF. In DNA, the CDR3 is TGTGCCAGCAGCTTAGCACGGTACAATGAGCAGTTCTTC.

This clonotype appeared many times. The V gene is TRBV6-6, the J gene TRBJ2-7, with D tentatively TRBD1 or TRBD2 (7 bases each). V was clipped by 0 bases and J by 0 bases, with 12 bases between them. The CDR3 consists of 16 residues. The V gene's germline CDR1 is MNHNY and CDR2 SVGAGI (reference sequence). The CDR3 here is CASSYSSGGVSYEQYF. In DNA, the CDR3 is TGTGCCAGCAGTTACTCGTCAGGGGGGGTCTCCTACGAGCAGTACTTC.

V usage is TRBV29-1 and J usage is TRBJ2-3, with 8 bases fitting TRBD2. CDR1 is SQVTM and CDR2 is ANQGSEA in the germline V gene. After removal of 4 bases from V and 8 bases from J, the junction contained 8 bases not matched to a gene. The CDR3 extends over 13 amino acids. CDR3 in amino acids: CSVGVSGAGTQYF. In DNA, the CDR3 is TGCAGCGTTGGCGTTAGCGGGGCGGGTACGCAGTATTTT.

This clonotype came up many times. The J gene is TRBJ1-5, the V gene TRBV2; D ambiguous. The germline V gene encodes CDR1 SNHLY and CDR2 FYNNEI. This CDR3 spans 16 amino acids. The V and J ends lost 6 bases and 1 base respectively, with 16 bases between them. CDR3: CASRDTGVGSNQPQHF. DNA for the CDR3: TGTGCCAGCAGGGATACTGGAGTAGGGAGCAATCAGCCCCAGCATTTT.

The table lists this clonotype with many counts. For the CDR3, the DNA is TGCGCCAGCAGCTTGGAGGGGGACCTAAACTATGGCTACACCTTC. Translation: CASSLEGDLNYGYTF. This chain links TRBV5-1 with TRBJ1-2, with D perhaps matching TRBD1 (6 bases). The CDR3 is 15 residues long. Looked up from germline, CDR1 is SGHRS and CDR2 is YFSETQ. V lost 0 bases, J lost 2 bases, and 11 bases lay in between.

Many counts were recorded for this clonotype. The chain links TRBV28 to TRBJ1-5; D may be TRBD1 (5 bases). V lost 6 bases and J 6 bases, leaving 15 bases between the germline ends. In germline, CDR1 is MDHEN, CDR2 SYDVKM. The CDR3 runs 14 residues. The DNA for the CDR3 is TGTGCCAGCAGGTCGGGACGGGGAGGTCAGCCCCAGCATTTT. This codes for CASRSGRGGQPQHF.